The next 13 T cell receptor beta chains were all read from a single sample in a study of blood T cells in healthy people across ages. Sample-barcoded 5' priming and a J-beta primer mix drove a second PCR of roughly 6 to 12 cycles. MiXCR, run by TCRdb on the 5' RACE reads, gives a single entry per CDR3 protein. Among about 1,500,000 distinct CDR3 sequences listed, about 43% were seen once. Sequencing input: blood. The receptors here all came from a woman younger than 35 in good health.

The table lists this clonotype with a count of one. The chain joins TRBV20-1 to TRBJ2-7; D is undetermined. This CDR3 spans 12 amino acids. Germline V gene sequence: CDR1 DFQATT, CDR2 SNEGSKA (reference sequence). Deletions cut 0 bases from V and 3 bases from J, with 6 bases between. For the CDR3, the DNA is TGCAGTGCTAGAGAGTCTAACTACGAGCAGTACTTC. The encoded protein is CSARESNYEQYF.

This clonotype was counted only a few times. The V gene is TRBV2, the J gene TRBJ1-6, with D possibly matching TRBD1 (5 bases). The V gene lost 7 bases and the J gene lost 8 bases, with 21 bases spanning the gap. From germline, CDR1 is SNHLY and CDR2 FYNNEI. The CDR3 has 16 amino acids. CDR3 nucleotide sequence: TGTGCCAGCATTCCCCGCTCGGCGGGGGTTGATTCACCCCTCCACTTT. It specifies CASIPRSAGVDSPLHF. Complete variable domain (other parts from reference TRBV2 and TRBJ1-6): EPEVTQTPSHQVTQMGQEVILRCVPISNHLYFYWYRQILGQKVEFLVSFYNNEISEKSEIFDDQFSVERPDGSNFTLKIRSTKLEDSAMYFCASIPRSAGVDSPLHFGNGTRLTVT.

The chain uses TRBV27 and TRBJ1-2; D is unclear. There are 13 residues in the CDR3. Germline V CDR1 and CDR2: MNHEY, SMNVEV (reference sequence). Trimming stripped 6 bases from V and 6 bases from J, with 14 bases between. The CDR3 protein is CASSGRVGDGYTF. The DNA of the CDR3 is TGTGCCAGCAGCGGGCGTGTTGGGGATGGCTACACCTTC.

V gene TRBV25-1 combines with J gene TRBJ2-5; D is undetermined. The CDR3 has 14 residues. Per the germline V gene, CDR1 is MGHDK and CDR2 is SYGVNS. V shed 1 base and J shed 4 bases, with 10 bases lying between them. The CDR3: CASSEFGPSETQYF. CDR3 bases: TGTGCCAGCAGTGAATTCGGGCCTTCAGAGACCCAGTACTTC.

This clonotype was counted a few times. This sequence joins TRBV20-1 and TRBJ2-7; the D call may be TRBD1 or TRBD2 (5 bases each). The CDR3 length is 14 residues. The V and J ends lost 3 bases and 2 bases respectively, with 14 bases between them. Germline CDR1 reads DFQATT; CDR2 reads SNEGSKA (reference sequence). Here the CDR3 reads CSAREGTRTYEQYF. The CDR3 DNA is TGCAGTGCTAGGGAAGGGACGCGGACCTACGAGCAGTACTTC.

This chain's CDR3 is CSVTGTANTEAFF. The CDR3 bases are TGCAGCGTCACCGGGACAGCTAACACTGAAGCTTTCTTT. The chain joins TRBV29-1 to TRBJ1-1; TRBD1 matches 7 bases. CDR3 length: 13 residues. Germline CDR1 reads SQVTM; CDR2 reads ANQGSEA. The V segment lost 6 bases and the J segment 2 bases; nucleotides outside the gene matches: 6.

The rearrangement joins TRBV10-2 to TRBJ2-1; 8 bases map to TRBD2. Germline CDR1 is WSHSY and CDR2 is SAAADI. This CDR3 region has 15 residues. V was pared by 4 bases and J by 4 bases, with 6 bases of the junction left unmatched. CDR3 in amino acids: CASSGSGTSYNEQFF. DNA of the CDR3: TGCGCCAGCAGTGGATCCGGGACTAGTTACAATGAGCAGTTCTTC.

This chain uses TRBV18 with TRBJ2-7; unclear D gene. The germline CDR1 and CDR2 sequences are KGHSH and LQKENI. The CDR3 is 14 residues long. Trimming cost V 0 bases and J 2 bases, with 8 bases left between them. This CDR3 reads CASSPPSVAYEQYF. CDR3 nucleotides: TGTGCCAGCTCACCACCATCCGTAGCCTACGAGCAGTACTTC.

This clonotype occurred a few times. The CDR3 sequence is CASSQDRVTGELFF. For the CDR3, the DNA is TGCGCCAGCAGCCAAGATCGGGTCACCGGGGAGCTGTTTTTT. This rearrangement joins TRBV4-1 to TRBJ2-2, with D uncertain. The CDR3 is made up of 14 amino acids. Germline CDR1 and CDR2: MGHRA and YSYEKL. With 0 bases removed from V and 4 bases from J, the gap between germline ends came to 6 bases.

V is TRBV6-5 and J is TRBJ1-2; 7 bases map to TRBD1. With 1 base clipped from V and 8 bases from J, the junction kept 4 bases outside the gene matches. The CDR3 is made up of 13 amino acids. The germline V gene encodes CDR1 MNHEY and CDR2 SVGAGI. Here the CDR3 reads CASSYYTGDGYTF. CDR3 DNA: TGTGCCAGCAGTTACTATACAGGGGACGGCTACACCTTC.

The chain links TRBV10-3 to TRBJ1-2, with TRBD1 identical over 7 bases. Germline values: CDR1 ENHRY, CDR2 SYGVKD. The CDR3 has 13 amino acids. The V segment lost 7 bases and the J segment 9 bases; nucleotides outside the gene matches: 11. CDR3 sequence (DNA): TGTGCCATCAAGGGGGACAGTTCTGGTTGCTACACCTTC. It translates to CAIKGDSSGCYTF.

The chain has TRBV6-4 and TRBJ2-1; 8 bases are shared with TRBD1. The CDR3 runs to 16 residues. CDR1 is MRHNA, CDR2 SNTAGT, per germline. V shed 6 bases and J 2 bases; nucleotides not matched to a gene: 9. The CDR3 sequence: CASRGGQGGPYNEQFF. The CDR3 DNA is TGTGCCAGCAGGGGTGGACAGGGAGGCCCCTACAATGAGCAGTTCTTC.

This clonotype has only a few counts. V gene TRBV3-1 combines with J gene TRBJ1-2; possible D gene TRBD1, 5 bases. V dropped 4 bases and J dropped 9 bases, with 15 bases sitting between them. Germline V gene lookup returns CDR1 LGHDT and CDR2 YNNKEL (reference sequence). This CDR3 region has 13 residues. The DNA of the CDR3 is TGTGCCAGCAGCCCAGGGCGGGCGTGGAGCTACACCTTC. Amino acid sequence: CASSPGRAWSYTF.